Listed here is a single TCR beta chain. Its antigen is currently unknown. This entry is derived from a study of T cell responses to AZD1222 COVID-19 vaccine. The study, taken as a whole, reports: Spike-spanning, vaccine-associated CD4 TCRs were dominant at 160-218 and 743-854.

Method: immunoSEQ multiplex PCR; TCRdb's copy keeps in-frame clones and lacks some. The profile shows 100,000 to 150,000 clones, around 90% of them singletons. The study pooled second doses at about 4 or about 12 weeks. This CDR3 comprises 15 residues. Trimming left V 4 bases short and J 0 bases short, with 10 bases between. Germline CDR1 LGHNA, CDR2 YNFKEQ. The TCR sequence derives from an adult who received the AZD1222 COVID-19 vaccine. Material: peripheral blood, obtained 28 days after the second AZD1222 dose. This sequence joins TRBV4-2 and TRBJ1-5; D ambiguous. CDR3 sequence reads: CASSPTTDSNQPQHF. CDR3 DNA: TGTGCCAGCAGCCCAACGACGGATAGCAATCAGCCCCAGCATTTT.